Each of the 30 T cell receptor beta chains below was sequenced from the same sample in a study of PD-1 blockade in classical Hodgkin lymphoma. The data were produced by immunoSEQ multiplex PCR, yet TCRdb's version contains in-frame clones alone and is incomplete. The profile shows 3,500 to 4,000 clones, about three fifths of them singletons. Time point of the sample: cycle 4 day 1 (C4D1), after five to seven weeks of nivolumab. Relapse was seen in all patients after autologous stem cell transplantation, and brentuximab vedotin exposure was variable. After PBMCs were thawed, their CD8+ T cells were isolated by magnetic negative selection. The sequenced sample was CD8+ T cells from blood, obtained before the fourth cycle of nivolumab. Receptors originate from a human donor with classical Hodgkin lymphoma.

CDR3 in amino acids: CATRLEGTTDTQYF. CDR3 sequence (DNA): TGTGCCACCAGACTAGAGGGGACCACAGATACGCAGTATTTT. This chain uses TRBV21-1 with TRBJ2-3. TRBV21-1 is given as a pseudogene. The CDR3 has 14 residues.

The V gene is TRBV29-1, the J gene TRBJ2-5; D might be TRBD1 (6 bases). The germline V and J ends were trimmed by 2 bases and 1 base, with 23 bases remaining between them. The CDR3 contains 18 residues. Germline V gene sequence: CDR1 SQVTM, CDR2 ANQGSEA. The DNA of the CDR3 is TGCAGCGTTGAATGGGAGTGGGCTGATAGGGGGTCCCAAGAGACCCAGTACTTC. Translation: CSVEWEWADRGSQETQYF.

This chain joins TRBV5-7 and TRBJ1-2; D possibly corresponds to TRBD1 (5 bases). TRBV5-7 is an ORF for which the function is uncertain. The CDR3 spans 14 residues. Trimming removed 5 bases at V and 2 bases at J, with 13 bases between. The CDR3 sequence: CASSDTAGNYGYTF. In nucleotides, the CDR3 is TGTGCCAGCAGTGACACAGCAGGGAACTATGGCTACACCTTC.

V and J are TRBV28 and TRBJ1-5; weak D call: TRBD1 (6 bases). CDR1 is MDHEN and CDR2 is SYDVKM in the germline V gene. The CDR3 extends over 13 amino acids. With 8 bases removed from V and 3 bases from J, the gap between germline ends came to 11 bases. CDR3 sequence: CASGGSTNQPQHF. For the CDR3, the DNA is TGTGCCAGCGGGGGCAGCACCAATCAGCCCCAGCATTTT.

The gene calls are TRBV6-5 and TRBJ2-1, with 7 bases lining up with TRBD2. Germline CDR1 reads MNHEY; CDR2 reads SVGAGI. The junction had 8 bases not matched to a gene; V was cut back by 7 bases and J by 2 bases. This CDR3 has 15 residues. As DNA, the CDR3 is TGTGCCAGCACCCAGGGTGGGGGGGCCTACAATGAGCAGTTCTTC. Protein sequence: CASTQGGGAYNEQFF.

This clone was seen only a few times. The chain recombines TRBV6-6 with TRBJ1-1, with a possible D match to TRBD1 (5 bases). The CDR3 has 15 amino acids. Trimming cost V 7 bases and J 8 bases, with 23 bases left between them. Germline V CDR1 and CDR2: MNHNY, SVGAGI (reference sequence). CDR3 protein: CASIPYPGRDLEAFF. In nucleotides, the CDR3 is TGTGCCAGCATTCCCTACCCAGGGCGCGACCTAGAAGCTTTCTTT.

The CDR3 bases are TGCGCCAGCAGCCAGCTAGCGGGATTCTACGAGCAGTACTTC. It specifies CASSQLAGFYEQYF. The V and J genes are TRBV4-1 and TRBJ2-7; 9 bases match TRBD2. Germline V CDR1 and CDR2: MGHRA, YSYEKL. Unmatched junction bases numbered 3, after V lost 3 bases and J lost 3 bases. The CDR3 is 14 amino acids.

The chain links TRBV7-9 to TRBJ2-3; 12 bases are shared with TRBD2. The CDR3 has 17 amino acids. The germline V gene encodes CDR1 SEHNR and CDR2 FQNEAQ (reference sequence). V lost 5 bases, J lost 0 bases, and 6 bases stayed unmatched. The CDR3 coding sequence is TGTGCCAGCAGCCGGGGACTAGCGGGTACTAGCACAGATACGCAGTATTTT. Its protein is CASSRGLAGTSTDTQYF.

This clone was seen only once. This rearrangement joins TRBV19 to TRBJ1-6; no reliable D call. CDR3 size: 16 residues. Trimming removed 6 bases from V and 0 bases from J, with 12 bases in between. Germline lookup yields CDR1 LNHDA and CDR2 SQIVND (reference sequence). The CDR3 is CASSPRGFSYNSPLHF. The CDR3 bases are TGTGCCAGTAGCCCTCGAGGCTTCTCCTATAATTCACCCCTCCACTTT.

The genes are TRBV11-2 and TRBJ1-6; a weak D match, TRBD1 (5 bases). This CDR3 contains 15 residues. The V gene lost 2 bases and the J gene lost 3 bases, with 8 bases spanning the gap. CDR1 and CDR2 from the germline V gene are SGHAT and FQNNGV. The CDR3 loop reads CASSLQGGYNSPLHF. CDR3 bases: TGTGCCAGCAGCTTACAGGGAGGCTATAATTCACCCCTCCACTTT.

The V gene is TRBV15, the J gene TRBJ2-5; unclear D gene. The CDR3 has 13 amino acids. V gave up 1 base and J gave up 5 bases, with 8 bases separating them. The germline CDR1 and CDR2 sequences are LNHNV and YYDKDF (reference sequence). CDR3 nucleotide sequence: TGTGCCACCAGCAGAGCGGGTGGGGAGACCCAGTACTTC. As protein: CATSRAGGETQYF.

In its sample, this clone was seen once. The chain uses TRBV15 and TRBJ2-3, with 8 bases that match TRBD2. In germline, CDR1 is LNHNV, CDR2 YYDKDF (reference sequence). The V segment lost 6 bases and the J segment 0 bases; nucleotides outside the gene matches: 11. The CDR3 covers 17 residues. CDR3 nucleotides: TGTGCCACCAGGCAGAGCGGGGGCGGGTACAGCACAGATACGCAGTATTTT. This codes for CATRQSGGGYSTDTQYF. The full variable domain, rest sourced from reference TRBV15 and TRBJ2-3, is DAMVIQNPRYQVTQFGKPVTLSCSQTLNHNVMYWYQQKSSQAPKLLFHYYDKDFNNEADTPDNFQSRRPNTSFCFLDIRSPGLGDTAMYLCATRQSGGGYSTDTQYFGPGTRLTVL.

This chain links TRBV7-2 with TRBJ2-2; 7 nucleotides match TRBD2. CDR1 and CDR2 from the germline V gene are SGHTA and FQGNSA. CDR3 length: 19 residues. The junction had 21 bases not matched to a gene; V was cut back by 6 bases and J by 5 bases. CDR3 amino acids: CASRMEAGNLILGTGELFF. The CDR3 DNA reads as TGTGCCAGCAGAATGGAAGCGGGGAACCTTATTCTGGGAACCGGGGAGCTGTTTTTT.

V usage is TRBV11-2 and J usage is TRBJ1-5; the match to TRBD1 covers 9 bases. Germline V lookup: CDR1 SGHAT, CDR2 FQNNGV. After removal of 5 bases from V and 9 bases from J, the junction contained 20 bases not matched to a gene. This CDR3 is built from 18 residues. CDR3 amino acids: CASSRTDRTGETRLPQHF. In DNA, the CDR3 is TGTGCCAGCAGCCGAACCGACAGGACAGGGGAAACCCGTCTGCCCCAGCATTTT.

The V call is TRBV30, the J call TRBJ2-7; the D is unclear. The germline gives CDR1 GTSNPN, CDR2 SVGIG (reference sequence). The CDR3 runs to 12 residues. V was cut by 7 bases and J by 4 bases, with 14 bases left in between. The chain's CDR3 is CALEGRRYEQYF. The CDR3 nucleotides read TGTGCCTTAGAAGGACGTAGATACGAGCAGTACTTC.

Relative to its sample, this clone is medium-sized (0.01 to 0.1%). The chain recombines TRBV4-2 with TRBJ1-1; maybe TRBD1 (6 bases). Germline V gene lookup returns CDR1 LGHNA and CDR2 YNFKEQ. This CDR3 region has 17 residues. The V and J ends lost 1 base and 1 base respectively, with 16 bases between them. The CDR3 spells CASSQVLGGITNTEAFF. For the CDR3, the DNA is TGTGCCAGCAGCCAAGTTCTAGGGGGGATAACGAACACTGAAGCTTTCTTT.

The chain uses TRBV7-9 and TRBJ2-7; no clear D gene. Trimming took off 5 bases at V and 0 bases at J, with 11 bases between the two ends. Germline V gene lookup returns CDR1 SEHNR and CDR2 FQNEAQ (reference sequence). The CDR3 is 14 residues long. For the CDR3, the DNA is TGTGCCAGCAGCGCGAGCAGCCTCTCCTACGAGCAGTACTTC. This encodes CASSASSLSYEQYF.

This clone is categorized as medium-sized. The CDR3, as DNA: TGTGCCAGCAGCTTAAATCAGGCTGAAGCTTTCTTT. Its translation is CASSLNQAEAFF. The chain links TRBV11-1 to TRBJ1-1, with D hard to call. The CDR3 totals 12 residues. CDR1 is SGHAT and CDR2 is FQDESV in the germline V gene (reference sequence). The V end lost 2 bases, the J end lost 6 bases, and 7 bases lay between the germline ends.

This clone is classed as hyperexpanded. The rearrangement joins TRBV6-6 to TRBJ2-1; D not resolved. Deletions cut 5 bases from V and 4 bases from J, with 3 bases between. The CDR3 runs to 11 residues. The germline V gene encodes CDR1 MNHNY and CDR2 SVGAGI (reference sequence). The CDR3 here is CASSTYNEQFF. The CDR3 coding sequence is TGTGCCAGCAGTACTTACAATGAGCAGTTCTTC.

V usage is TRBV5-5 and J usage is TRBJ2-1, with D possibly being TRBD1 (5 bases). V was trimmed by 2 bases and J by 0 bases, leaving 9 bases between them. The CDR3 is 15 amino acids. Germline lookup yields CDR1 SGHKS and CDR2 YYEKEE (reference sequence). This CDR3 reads CASSLGVYSYNEQFF. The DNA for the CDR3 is TGTGCCAGCAGCTTAGGGGTTTACTCCTACAATGAGCAGTTCTTC.

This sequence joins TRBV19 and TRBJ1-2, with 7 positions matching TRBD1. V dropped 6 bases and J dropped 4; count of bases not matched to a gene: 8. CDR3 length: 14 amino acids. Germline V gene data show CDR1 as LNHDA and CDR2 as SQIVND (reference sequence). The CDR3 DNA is TGTGCCAGTAGCACCGGGACAGCGACCTATGGCTACACCTTC. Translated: CASSTGTATYGYTF. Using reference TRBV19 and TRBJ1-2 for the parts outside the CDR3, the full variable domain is DGGITQSPKYLFRKEGQNVTLSCEQNLNHDAMYWYRQDPGQGLRLIYYSQIVNDFQKGDIAEGYSVSREKKESFPLTVTSAQKNPTAFYLCASSTGTATYGYTFGSGTRLTVV.

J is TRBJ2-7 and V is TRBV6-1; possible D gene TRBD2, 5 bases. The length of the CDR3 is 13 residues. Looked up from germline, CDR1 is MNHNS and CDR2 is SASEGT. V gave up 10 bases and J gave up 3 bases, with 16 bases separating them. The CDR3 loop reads CATRETGLYEQYF. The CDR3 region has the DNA TGTGCCACTCGAGAGACTGGACTCTACGAGCAGTACTTC.

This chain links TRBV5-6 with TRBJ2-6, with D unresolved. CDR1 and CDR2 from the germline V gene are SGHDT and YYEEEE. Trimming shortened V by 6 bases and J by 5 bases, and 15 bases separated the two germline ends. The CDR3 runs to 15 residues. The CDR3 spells CASNQSQSRANVLTF. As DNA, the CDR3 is TGTGCCAGCAACCAGTCACAAAGTCGGGCCAACGTCCTGACTTTC.

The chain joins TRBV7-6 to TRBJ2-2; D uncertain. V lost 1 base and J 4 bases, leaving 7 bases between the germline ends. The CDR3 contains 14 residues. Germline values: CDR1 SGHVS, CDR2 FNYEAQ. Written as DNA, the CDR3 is TGTGCCAGCAGCTTAGGCCTAGGCACCGGGGAGCTGTTTTTT. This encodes CASSLGLGTGELFF. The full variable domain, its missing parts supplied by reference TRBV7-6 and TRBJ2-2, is GAGVSQSPRYKVTKRGQDVALRCDPISGHVSLYWYRQALGQGPEFLTYFNYEAQQDKSGLPNDRFSAERPEGSISTLTIQRTEQRDSAMYRCASSLGLGTGELFFGEGSRLTVL.

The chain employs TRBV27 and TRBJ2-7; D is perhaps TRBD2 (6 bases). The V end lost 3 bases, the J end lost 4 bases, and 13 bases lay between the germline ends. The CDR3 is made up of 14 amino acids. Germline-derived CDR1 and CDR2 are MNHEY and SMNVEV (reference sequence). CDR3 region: CASSFGGPEYEQYF. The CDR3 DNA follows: TGTGCCAGCAGTTTCGGAGGGCCGGAGTACGAGCAGTACTTC.

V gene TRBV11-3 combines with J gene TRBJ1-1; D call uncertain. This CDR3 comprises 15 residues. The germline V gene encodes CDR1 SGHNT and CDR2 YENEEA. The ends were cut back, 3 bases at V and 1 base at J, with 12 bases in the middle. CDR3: CASSFDEDGNTEAFF. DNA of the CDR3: TGTGCCAGCAGCTTCGATGAGGACGGGAACACTGAAGCTTTCTTT.

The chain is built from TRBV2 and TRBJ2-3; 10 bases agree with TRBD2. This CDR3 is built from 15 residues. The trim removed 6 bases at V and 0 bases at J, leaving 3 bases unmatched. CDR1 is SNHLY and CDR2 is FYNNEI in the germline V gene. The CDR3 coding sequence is TGTGCCAGCAGGAGACTAGCGGGTAGCACAGATACGCAGTATTTT. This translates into CASRRLAGSTDTQYF.

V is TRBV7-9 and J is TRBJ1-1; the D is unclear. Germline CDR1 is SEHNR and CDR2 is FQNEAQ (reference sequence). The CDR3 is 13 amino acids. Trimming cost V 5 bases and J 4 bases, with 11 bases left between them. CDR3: CASSPLLVTEAFF. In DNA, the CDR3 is TGTGCCAGCAGCCCACTGTTGGTCACTGAAGCTTTCTTT. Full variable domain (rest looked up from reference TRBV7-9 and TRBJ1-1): DTGVSQNPRHKITKRGQNVTFRCDPISEHNRLYWYRQTLGQGPEFLTYFQNEAQLEKSRLLSDRFSAERPKGSFSTLEIQRTEQGDSAMYLCASSPLLVTEAFFGQGTRLTVV.

The chain's CDR3 is CASSSYNEQFF. The CDR3 coding sequence is TGCGCCAGCAGCTCCTACAATGAGCAGTTCTTC. This chain uses TRBV5-1 with TRBJ2-1; no firm D call. Germline V gene sequence: CDR1 SGHRS, CDR2 YFSETQ. The CDR3 extends over 11 amino acids. The V and J ends lost 3 bases and 2 bases respectively, with 0 bases between them.

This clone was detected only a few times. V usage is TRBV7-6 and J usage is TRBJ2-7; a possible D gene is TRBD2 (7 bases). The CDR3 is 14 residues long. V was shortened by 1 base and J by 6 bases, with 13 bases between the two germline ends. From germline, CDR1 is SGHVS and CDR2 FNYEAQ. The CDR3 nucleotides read TGTGCCAGCAGCTTAGTGGCGGGGGCTGTCGAGCAGTACTTC. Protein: CASSLVAGAVEQYF.